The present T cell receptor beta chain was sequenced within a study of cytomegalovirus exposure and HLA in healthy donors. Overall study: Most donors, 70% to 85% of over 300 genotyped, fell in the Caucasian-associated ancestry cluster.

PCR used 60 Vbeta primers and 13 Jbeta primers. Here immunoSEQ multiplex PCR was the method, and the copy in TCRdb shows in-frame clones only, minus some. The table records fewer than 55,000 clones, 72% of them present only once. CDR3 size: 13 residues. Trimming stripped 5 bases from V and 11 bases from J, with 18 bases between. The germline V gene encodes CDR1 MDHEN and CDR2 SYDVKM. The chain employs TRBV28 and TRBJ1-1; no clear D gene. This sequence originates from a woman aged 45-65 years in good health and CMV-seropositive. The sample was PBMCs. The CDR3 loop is CASSAITPSGAFF. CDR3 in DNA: TGTGCCAGCAGTGCTATAACCCCTAGCGGGGCTTTCTTT.